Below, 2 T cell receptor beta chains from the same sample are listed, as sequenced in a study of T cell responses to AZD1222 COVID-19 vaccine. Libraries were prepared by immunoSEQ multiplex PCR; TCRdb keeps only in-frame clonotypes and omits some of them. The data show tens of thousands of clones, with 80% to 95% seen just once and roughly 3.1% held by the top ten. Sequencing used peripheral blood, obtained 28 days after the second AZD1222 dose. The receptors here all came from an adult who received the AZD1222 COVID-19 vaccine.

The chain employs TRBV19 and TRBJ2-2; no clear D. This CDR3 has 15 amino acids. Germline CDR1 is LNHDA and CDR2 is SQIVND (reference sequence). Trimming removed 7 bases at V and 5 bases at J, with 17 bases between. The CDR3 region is CASTMGRVRTGELFF. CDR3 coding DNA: TGTGCCAGTACCATGGGTAGGGTGCGAACCGGGGAGCTGTTTTTT.

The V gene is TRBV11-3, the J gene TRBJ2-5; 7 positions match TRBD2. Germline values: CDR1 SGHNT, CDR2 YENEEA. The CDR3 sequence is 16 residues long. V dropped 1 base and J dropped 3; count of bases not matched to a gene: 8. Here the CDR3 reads CASSLVLLGGKETQYF. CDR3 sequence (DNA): TGTGCCAGCAGCTTAGTCCTACTGGGGGGGAAAGAGACCCAGTACTTC.